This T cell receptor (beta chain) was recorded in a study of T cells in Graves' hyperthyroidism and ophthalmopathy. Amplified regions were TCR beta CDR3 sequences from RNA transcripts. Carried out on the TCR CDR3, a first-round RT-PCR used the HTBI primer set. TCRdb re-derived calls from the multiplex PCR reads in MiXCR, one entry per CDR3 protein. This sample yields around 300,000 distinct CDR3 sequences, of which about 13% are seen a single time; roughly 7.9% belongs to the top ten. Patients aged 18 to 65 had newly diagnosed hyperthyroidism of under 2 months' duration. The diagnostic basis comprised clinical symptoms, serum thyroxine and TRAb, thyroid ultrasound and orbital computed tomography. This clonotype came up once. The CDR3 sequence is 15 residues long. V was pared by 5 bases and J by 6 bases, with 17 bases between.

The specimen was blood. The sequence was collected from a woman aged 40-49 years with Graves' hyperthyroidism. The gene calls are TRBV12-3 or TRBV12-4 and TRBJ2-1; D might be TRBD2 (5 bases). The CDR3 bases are TGTGCCAGCAGTCCCCTCGTGGCGGGTGGCAATGAGCAGTTCTTC. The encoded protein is CASSPLVAGGNEQFF.